This TCR beta chain was recorded in a study of blood T cell repertoires in COVID-19. In the study overall: Researchers got acute and convalescent COVID-19 samples from the United States, Italy and Spain. Sample material is recorded as cDNA or gDNA derived from T cells, B-cell-depleted T cells, or PBMCs.

Recovery among Cohort 3 donors was established by two negative PCRs, clearance, or symptom resolution. Methods used by the authors: Counts of nucleated cells, estimated from reference gene primer amplification, were obtained. TCRdb's table, derived via immunoSEQ multiplex PCR, lists solely in-frame clones and lacks some. From that table come the V and J calls and clone size; the DNA was used to work out D and trimming. The sample includes about 380,000 clones, around 89% of them seen just once. The CDR3 has 14 amino acids. V lost 1 base and J lost 6; bases outside the gene matches: 3. Germline V CDR1 and CDR2: LNHDA, SQIVND (reference sequence).

This TCR came from a woman aged 18-29 years who had recovered from COVID-19. The chain recombines TRBV19 with TRBJ1-5; 7 bases line up with TRBD1. The specimen sequenced was PBMCs or T cells enriched from blood (not recorded which). The CDR3 reads CASSIGGGSQPQHF. DNA of the CDR3: TGTGCCAGTAGTATAGGAGGGGGCTCTCAGCCCCAGCATTTT.